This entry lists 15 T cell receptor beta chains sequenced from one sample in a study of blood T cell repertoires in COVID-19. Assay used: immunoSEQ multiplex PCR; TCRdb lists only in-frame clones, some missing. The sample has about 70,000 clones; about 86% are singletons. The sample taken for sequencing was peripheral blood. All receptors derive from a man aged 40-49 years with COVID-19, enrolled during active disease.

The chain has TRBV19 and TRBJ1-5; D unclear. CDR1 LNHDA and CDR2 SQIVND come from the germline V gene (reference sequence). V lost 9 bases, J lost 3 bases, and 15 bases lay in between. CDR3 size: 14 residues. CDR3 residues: CASRLSHSNQPQHF. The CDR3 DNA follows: TGTGCCAGCCGCCTTTCCCACTCCAATCAGCCCCAGCATTTT.

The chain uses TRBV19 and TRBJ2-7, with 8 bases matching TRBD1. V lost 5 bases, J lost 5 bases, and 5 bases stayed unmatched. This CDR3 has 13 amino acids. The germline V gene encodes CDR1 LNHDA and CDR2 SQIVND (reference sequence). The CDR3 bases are TGTGCCAGTAGTCCGGACAGGGAAAACGAGCAGTACTTC. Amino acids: CASSPDRENEQYF. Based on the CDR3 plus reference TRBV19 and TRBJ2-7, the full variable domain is DGGITQSPKYLFRKEGQNVTLSCEQNLNHDAMYWYRQDPGQGLRLIYYSQIVNDFQKGDIAEGYSVSREKKESFPLTVTSAQKNPTAFYLCASSPDRENEQYFGPGTRLTVT.

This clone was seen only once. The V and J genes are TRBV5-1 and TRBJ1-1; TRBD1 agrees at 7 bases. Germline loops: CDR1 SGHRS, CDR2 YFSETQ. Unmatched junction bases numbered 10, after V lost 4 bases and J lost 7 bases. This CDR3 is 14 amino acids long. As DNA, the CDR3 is TGCGCCAGCAGCATACAGGGGTCAGGGGGTGAAGCTTTCTTT. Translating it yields CASSIQGSGGEAFF. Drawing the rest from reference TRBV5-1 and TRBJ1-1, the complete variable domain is KAGVTQTPRYLIKTRGQQVTLSCSPISGHRSVSWYQQTPGQGLQFLFEYFSETQRNKGNFPGRFSGRQFSNSRSEMNVSTLELGDSALYLCASSIQGSGGEAFFGQGTRLTVV.

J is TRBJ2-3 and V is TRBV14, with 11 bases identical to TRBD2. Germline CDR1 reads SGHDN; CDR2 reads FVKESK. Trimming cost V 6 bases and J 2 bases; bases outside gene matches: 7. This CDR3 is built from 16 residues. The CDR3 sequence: CASSRSTSGATDTQYF. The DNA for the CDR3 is TGTGCCAGCAGTCGTTCGACTAGCGGGGCCACAGATACGCAGTATTTT.

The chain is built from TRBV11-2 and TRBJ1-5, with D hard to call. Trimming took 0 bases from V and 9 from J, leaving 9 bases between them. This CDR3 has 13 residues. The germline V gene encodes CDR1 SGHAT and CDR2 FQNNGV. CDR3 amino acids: CASSLDMGVPQHF. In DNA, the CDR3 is TGTGCCAGCAGCTTAGATATGGGAGTGCCCCAGCATTTT.

CDR3 in DNA: TGTGCCAGCAGGGGTACAGAAAGTCAGCCCCAGCATTTT. Its translation: CASRGTESQPQHF. The chain uses TRBV12-3 or TRBV12-4 and TRBJ1-5; D gene uncertain. The CDR3 runs 13 residues. The ends were cut back, 6 bases at V and 6 bases at J, with 12 bases in the middle.

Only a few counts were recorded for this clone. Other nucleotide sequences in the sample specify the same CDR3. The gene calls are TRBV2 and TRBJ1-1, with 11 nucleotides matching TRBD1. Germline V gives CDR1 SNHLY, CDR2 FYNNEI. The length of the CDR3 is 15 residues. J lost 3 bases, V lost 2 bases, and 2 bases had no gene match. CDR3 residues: CASSELGQGDTEAFF. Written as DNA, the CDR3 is TGTGCCAGCAGTGAACTGGGACAGGGGGACACTGAAGCTTTCTTT.

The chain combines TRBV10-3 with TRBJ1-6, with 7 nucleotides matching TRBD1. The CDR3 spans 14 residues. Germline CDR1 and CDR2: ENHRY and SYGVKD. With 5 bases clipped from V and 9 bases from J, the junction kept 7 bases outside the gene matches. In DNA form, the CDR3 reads TGTGCCATCAGTCCGGGACAGCTGGTTTCACCCCTCCACTTT. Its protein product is CAISPGQLVSPLHF.

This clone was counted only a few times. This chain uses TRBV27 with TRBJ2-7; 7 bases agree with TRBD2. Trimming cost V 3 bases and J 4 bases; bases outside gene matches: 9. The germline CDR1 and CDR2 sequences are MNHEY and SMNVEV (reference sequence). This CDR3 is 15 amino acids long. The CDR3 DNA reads TGTGCCAGCAGTTTGGGCGGGGGTCGGGCTTACGAGCAGTACTTC. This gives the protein CASSLGGGRAYEQYF.

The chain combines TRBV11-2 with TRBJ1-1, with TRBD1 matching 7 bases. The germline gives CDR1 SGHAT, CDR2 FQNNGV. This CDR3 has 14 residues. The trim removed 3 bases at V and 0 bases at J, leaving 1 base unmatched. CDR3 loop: CASSLTGLNTEAFF. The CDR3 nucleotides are TGTGCCAGCAGCTTGACAGGGTTGAACACTGAAGCTTTCTTT.

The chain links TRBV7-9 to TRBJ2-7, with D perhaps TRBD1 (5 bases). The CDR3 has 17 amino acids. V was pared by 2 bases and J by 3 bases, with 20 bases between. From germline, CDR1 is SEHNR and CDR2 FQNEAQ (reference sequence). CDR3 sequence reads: CASSLPSSGRQNYEQYF. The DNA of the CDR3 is TGTGCCAGCAGCTTACCTTCTTCCGGTCGACAGAACTACGAGCAGTACTTC.

CDR3 DNA sequence: TGTGCCAGCAGCCAAGATCATACAGGCAGCTCACCCCTCCACTTT. It codes for CASSQDHTGSSPLHF. This chain connects TRBV3-1 (or the pseudogene TRBV3-2) to TRBJ1-6, with D possibly matching TRBD1 (5 bases). The CDR3 length is 15 residues. The germline V and J ends were trimmed by 0 bases and 10 bases, with 13 bases remaining between them. Germline V lookup: CDR1 LGHDT, CDR2 YNNKEL (reference sequence).

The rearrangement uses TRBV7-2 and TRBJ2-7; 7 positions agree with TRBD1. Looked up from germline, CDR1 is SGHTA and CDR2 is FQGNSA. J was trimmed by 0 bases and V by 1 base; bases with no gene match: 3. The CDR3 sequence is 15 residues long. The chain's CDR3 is CASSLVWDSSYEQYF. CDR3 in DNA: TGTGCCAGCAGCTTAGTATGGGACAGCTCCTACGAGCAGTACTTC.

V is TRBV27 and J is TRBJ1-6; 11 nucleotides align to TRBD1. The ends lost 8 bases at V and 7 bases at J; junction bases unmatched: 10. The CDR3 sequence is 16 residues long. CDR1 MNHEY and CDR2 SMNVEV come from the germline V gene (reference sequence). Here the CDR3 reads CASRTGGGLQNSPLHF. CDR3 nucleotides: TGTGCCAGCCGGACAGGGGGCGGCTTACAGAATTCACCCCTCCACTTT.

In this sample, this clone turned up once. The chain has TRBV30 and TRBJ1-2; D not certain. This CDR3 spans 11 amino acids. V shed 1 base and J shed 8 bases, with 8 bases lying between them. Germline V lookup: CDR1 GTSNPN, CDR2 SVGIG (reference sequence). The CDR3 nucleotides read TGTGCCTGGAGTGCCGAGTACGGCTACACCTTC. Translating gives CAWSAEYGYTF.